Each of the 2 T cell receptor beta chains below was sequenced from the same sample in a study of T cells after yellow fever vaccination. In TCRdb, the 5' RACE reads were re-called with MiXCR into one record per CDR3 protein. The table shows 150,000 to 200,000 distinct CDR3 sequences, with about 7% occurring only once. The sequenced sample was CD4+ T cells sorted from PBMCs, obtained 5 to 6 days after the first yellow fever vaccination. These receptor sequences come from a man aged 18 to 30 who received the YFV17D yellow fever vaccine.

The rearrangement uses TRBV5-1 and TRBJ1-2; D unclear. The CDR3 is 12 amino acids. CDR1 SGHRS and CDR2 YFSETQ come from the germline V gene. Trimming removed 3 bases at V and 4 bases at J, with 7 bases between. The DNA for the CDR3 is TGCGCCAGCAGCTCGGACGGCTATGGCTACACCTTC. It encodes CASSSDGYGYTF.

This clonotype is medium-sized in the sample. The chain links TRBV5-1 to TRBJ2-5; either TRBD1 or TRBD2 may fit D (5 bases each). This CDR3 is built from 16 residues. Germline V lookup: CDR1 SGHRS, CDR2 YFSETQ. V shed 0 bases and J shed 5 bases, with 17 bases lying between them. CDR3 residues: CASSLADTSSGETQYF. The CDR3 DNA sequence: TGCGCCAGCAGCTTGGCGGACACCTCCTCGGGGGAGACCCAGTACTTC.